This T cell receptor beta chain appears in the sequencing data of a study of OX40 agonist ivuxolimab in advanced cancers. The wider study: Ivuxolimab was administered intravenously to patients at 0.01 to 10 mg/kg every 2 weeks. Treatment received earlier with anti-PD-1, anti-PD-L1 or anti-CTLA-4 agents was allowed, and over 30% had some. Study outcomes and limitations: Low levels of normalized T-cell clonal expansion also appeared in some nonresponders.

Patients with autoimmune history or systemic immunosuppression were excluded. CDR1 and CDR2 from the germline V gene are SNHLY and FYNNEI. The CDR3 runs 12 residues. The V end was cut by 6 bases, the J end by 9 bases, with 12 bases between. In regard to this clone: The antigen remains undetermined.

Libraries were prepared by immunoSEQ multiplex PCR; TCRdb keeps only in-frame clonotypes and omits some of them. The sample yields 90,000 to 100,000 clones, about 90% seen once. The sequences come from CD4+ or CD8+ T cells sorted from blood, collected in a trial of the OX40 agonist ivuxolimab. This receptor was taken from an adult with an advanced solid tumor such as melanoma, head and neck, liver or kidney cancer. The J gene is TRBJ1-5, the V gene TRBV2; D unclear. In nucleotides, the CDR3 is TGTGCCAGCAGGGCGACCGGGATGCCCCAGCATTTT. Protein product: CASRATGMPQHF.